The clone carrying this T cell receptor (beta chain) has a handful of counts. The data stem from a study of blood T cell repertoires in COVID-19. Across the study: COVID-19 samples, acute and convalescent, were from the United States, Italy and Spain. PBMCs, B-cell-depleted T cells, or T cells were the source of the cDNA or gDNA that made up the material.

Clinical histories supplied by participants themselves formed the basis of cohort assignment. Assay: immunoSEQ multiplex PCR; the TCRdb copy retains only in-frame clones and omits some. The data show roughly 180,000 clones, with roughly 85% seen just once and 6.2% held by the top ten. What was sequenced was PBMCs or T cells enriched from blood (not recorded which). The source of this sequence is a man aged 40-55 years who had recovered from COVID-19.

This chain's CDR3 is CASSLGNFYGYTF. The CDR3 nucleotides read TGTGCCAGCAGCTTGGGCAACTTTTATGGCTACACCTTC. The rearrangement uses TRBV5-6 and TRBJ1-2, with D unresolved. Germline assignment: CDR1 SGHDT and CDR2 YYEEEE. The CDR3 runs 13 residues. Trimming took off 0 bases at V and 5 bases at J, with 8 bases between the two ends.